Shown below are 21 T cell receptor beta chains from a single sample sequenced in a study of T cell responses to AZD1222 COVID-19 vaccine. This table comes from immunoSEQ multiplex PCR, and its TCRdb copy is limited to in-frame clones, with some not included. This table holds 250,000 to 300,000 clones, around 92% found once. Sequenced material: peripheral blood, taken 28 days after the second AZD1222 dose. Every receptor here comes from an adult who received the AZD1222 COVID-19 vaccine.

This rearrangement joins TRBV3-1 (or the pseudogene TRBV3-2) to TRBJ2-7, with D tentatively TRBD1 or TRBD2 (6 bases each). V was clipped by 2 bases and J by 9 bases, with 20 bases between them. There are 15 residues in the CDR3. Germline loops: CDR1 LGHDT, CDR2 YNNKEL (reference sequence). This chain's CDR3 is CASSQKPGGFRGQYF. CDR3 DNA sequence: TGTGCCAGCAGCCAAAAACCCGGGGGCTTTAGAGGGCAGTACTTC.

The V gene is TRBV12-1, the J gene TRBJ2-2. TRBV12-1 is a pseudogene segment. The CDR3 is 16 amino acids. CDR3 region: CASSFDFGDLTGELFF. The DNA of the CDR3 is TGTGCCAGCAGCTTTGATTTTGGCGACCTCACCGGGGAGCTGTTTTTT.

The V and J genes are TRBV27 and TRBJ2-7; the match to TRBD2 covers 12 bases. Germline CDR1 MNHEY, CDR2 SMNVEV (reference sequence). Unmatched junction bases numbered 4, after V lost 8 bases and J lost 2 bases. The CDR3 length is 14 residues. Here the CDR3 DNA reads TGTGCCAGCGGGTGGACTAGCGGGACCTACGAGCAGTACTTC. Translating gives CASGWTSGTYEQYF.

The chain is built from TRBV6-5 and TRBJ2-5, with 7 bases lining up with TRBD2. The germline gives CDR1 MNHEY, CDR2 SVGAGI. The CDR3 loop spans 15 amino acids. With V trimmed by 3 bases and J by 0 bases, 4 bases remained unmatched. CDR3 nucleotides: TGTGCCAGCAGTTATCGGCTAGCGGACCAAGAGACCCAGTACTTC. Its protein product is CASSYRLADQETQYF.

V is TRBV11-2 and J is TRBJ2-2; D remains unclear. The CDR3 consists of 13 residues. CDR1 is SGHAT and CDR2 is FQNNGV in the germline V gene. V was shortened by 5 bases and J by 3 bases, with 7 bases between the two germline ends. Here the CDR3 reads CASSPQDTGELFF. The CDR3 DNA is TGTGCCAGCAGCCCCCAGGACACCGGGGAGCTGTTTTTT.

This rearrangement joins TRBV12-5 to TRBJ2-5; unclear D gene. Germline CDR1 and CDR2: LGHNT and FRNRAP. The CDR3 sequence is 13 residues long. V gave up 1 base and J gave up 7 bases, with 10 bases separating them. The DNA for the CDR3 is TGTGCTAGTGGTTTGGACGGGTATGGGACCCAGTACTTC. Protein: CASGLDGYGTQYF.

The chain carries TRBV6-5 and TRBJ2-1, with D possibly being TRBD1 (6 bases). The ends were cut back, 5 bases at V and 0 bases at J, with 8 bases in the middle. Germline V lookup: CDR1 MNHEY, CDR2 SVGAGI. The CDR3 loop spans 14 amino acids. As DNA, the CDR3 is TGTGCCAGCAGTACAGGGAGCTCCTACAATGAGCAGTTCTTC. Protein: CASSTGSSYNEQFF.

The J gene is TRBJ2-1, the V gene TRBV7-6, with D tentatively TRBD1 (5 bases). Germline V gene data show CDR1 as SGHVS and CDR2 as FNYEAQ. The CDR3 consists of 13 residues. Trimming shortened V by 3 bases and J by 9 bases, and 12 bases separated the two germline ends. The CDR3 sequence: CASSLATGAEQFF. DNA for the CDR3: TGTGCCAGCAGCTTGGCCACTGGGGCTGAGCAGTTCTTC.

This chain links TRBV30 with TRBJ2-3; no firm D call. V lost 2 bases and J lost 12, with 15 bases in between. This CDR3 is built from 12 residues. Germline V gene sequence: CDR1 GTSNPN, CDR2 SVGIG (reference sequence). CDR3 amino acids: CAWSQSGRRQYF. The CDR3 DNA reads as TGTGCCTGGAGTCAGTCGGGTAGAAGACAGTATTTT.

The rearrangement joins TRBV12-3 or TRBV12-4 to TRBJ2-7; weak D call: TRBD1 (6 bases). The CDR3 spans 13 residues. Deletions cut 4 bases from V and 0 bases from J, with 7 bases between. The DNA for the CDR3 is TGTGCCAGCAGTTCAGGGGACTCCTACGAGCAGTACTTC. It translates to CASSSGDSYEQYF.

This chain joins TRBV19 and TRBJ1-2; 12 nucleotides line up with TRBD1. J gave up 4 bases and V 5 bases, and 2 bases lay outside the gene matches. Germline CDR1 and CDR2: LNHDA and SQIVND (reference sequence). The CDR3 runs to 14 residues. CDR3 sequence reads: CASSGTGGVYGYTF. CDR3 nucleotide sequence: TGTGCCAGTAGTGGGACAGGGGGCGTCTATGGCTACACCTTC.

The chain employs TRBV6-2 or TRBV6-3 and TRBJ2-3, with D possibly TRBD2 on 5 matching bases. From germline, CDR1 is MNHEY and CDR2 SVGEGT. The V and J ends lost 6 bases and 6 bases respectively, with 19 bases between them. The CDR3 covers 15 residues. The CDR3 protein is CASSPSDSSKDTQYF. The CDR3 region has the DNA TGTGCCAGCAGCCCGTCGGACTCGAGTAAGGATACGCAGTATTTT.

The chain joins TRBV4-3 to TRBJ2-5; no clear D gene. Germline V CDR1 and CDR2: LGHNA, YSLEER. V was pared by 0 bases and J by 5 bases, with 16 bases between. The CDR3 totals 16 residues. In DNA, the CDR3 is TGCGCCAGCAGCCAAGAGGCCAACTCGCGGTGGGAGACCCAGTACTTC. Protein sequence: CASSQEANSRWETQYF.

This clone has only one observation. The chain is built from TRBV12-3 or TRBV12-4 and TRBJ2-7; D gene ambiguous. The CDR3 contains 11 residues. V was shortened by 4 bases and J by 4 bases, with 5 bases between the two germline ends. The DNA of the CDR3 is TGTGCCAGCAGTTCCCTATACGAGCAGTACTTC. Translating gives CASSSLYEQYF.

The J gene is TRBJ1-1, the V gene TRBV2; tentative D call: TRBD1 (6 bases). The germline V and J ends were trimmed by 7 bases and 5 bases, with 14 bases remaining between them. This CDR3 contains 13 residues. The germline V gene has CDR1 SNHLY and CDR2 FYNNEI. The DNA of the CDR3 is TGTGCCAGCAAGATGGGGGCGGGGACTGAAGCTTTCTTT. It is translated as CASKMGAGTEAFF.

The chain combines TRBV7-2 with TRBJ1-6; the D is unclear. The ends were cut back, 1 base at V and 12 bases at J, with 13 bases in the middle. This CDR3 comprises 14 residues. From germline, CDR1 is SGHTA and CDR2 FQGNSA. This chain's CDR3 is CASSLGDSLGPLHF. CDR3 in DNA: TGTGCCAGCAGCTTAGGTGACTCGTTAGGACCCCTCCACTTT. Drawing the rest from reference TRBV7-2 and TRBJ1-6, the complete variable domain is GAGVSQSPSNKVTEKGKDVELRCDPISGHTALYWYRQSLGQGLEFLIYFQGNSAPDKSGLPSDRFSAERTGGSVSTLTIQRTQQEDSAVYLCASSLGDSLGPLHFGNGTRLTVT.

This clone is a singleton in its sample. The chain links TRBV7-8 to TRBJ2-5; 8 bases are shared with TRBD1. The CDR3 has 13 residues. Germline CDR1 is SGHVS and CDR2 is FQNEAQ. The ends lost 4 bases at V and 6 bases at J; junction bases unmatched: 4. The CDR3 coding sequence is TGTGCCAGCAGCTCGCAGGGGGCGCAGACCCAGTACTTC. The encoded protein is CASSSQGAQTQYF.

The sample holds one count of this clone. The J gene is TRBJ1-2, the V gene TRBV28; 8 bases align to TRBD1. J was trimmed by 4 bases and V by 6 bases; bases with no gene match: 1. This CDR3 has 12 residues. The germline V gene has CDR1 MDHEN and CDR2 SYDVKM. CDR3: CASSQGAYGYTF. The CDR3 nucleotides are TGTGCCAGCAGCCAGGGGGCCTATGGCTACACCTTC.

This chain links TRBV10-3 with TRBJ2-1; D unresolved. CDR3 length: 14 residues. Germline V gives CDR1 ENHRY, CDR2 SYGVKD. V was cut by 3 bases and J by 1 base, with 7 bases left in between. CDR3 loop: CAISEKVSYNEQFF. CDR3 coding DNA: TGTGCCATCAGTGAAAAGGTGTCCTACAATGAGCAGTTCTTC.

This chain connects TRBV5-1 to TRBJ2-5, with 7 bases aligning to TRBD1. From germline, CDR1 is SGHRS and CDR2 YFSETQ. J lost 3 bases, V lost 3 bases, and 5 bases had no gene match. The CDR3 is made up of 14 amino acids. The CDR3 spells CASSWADREETQYF. The CDR3 DNA is TGCGCCAGCAGCTGGGCCGACAGGGAAGAGACCCAGTACTTC.

For this clone: Different DNA sequences within this sample yield the same CDR3. This sequence joins TRBV28 and TRBJ2-3, with 7 bases identical to TRBD1. V dropped 1 base and J dropped 0; count of bases not matched to a gene: 4. Looked up from germline, CDR1 is MDHEN and CDR2 is SYDVKM. The CDR3 is made up of 16 amino acids. CDR3 DNA: TGTGCCAGCAGTTTATCAGGGGGAACTAGCACAGATACGCAGTATTTT. Its translation: CASSLSGGTSTDTQYF.